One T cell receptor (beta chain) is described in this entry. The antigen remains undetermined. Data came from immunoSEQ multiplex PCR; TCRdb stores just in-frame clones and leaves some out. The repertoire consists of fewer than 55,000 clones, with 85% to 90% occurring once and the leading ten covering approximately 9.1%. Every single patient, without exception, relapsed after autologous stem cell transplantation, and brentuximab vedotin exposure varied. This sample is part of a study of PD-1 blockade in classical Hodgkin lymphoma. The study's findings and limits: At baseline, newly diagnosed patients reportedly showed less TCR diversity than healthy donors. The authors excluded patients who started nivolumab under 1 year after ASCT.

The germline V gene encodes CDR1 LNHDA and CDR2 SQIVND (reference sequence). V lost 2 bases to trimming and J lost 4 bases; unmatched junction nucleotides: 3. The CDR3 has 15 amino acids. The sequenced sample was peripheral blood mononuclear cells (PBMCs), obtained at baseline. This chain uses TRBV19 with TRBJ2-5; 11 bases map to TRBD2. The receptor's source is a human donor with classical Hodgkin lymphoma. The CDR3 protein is CASSINLAGGETQYF. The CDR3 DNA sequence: TGTGCCAGTAGTATAAATCTAGCGGGAGGAGAGACCCAGTACTTC.